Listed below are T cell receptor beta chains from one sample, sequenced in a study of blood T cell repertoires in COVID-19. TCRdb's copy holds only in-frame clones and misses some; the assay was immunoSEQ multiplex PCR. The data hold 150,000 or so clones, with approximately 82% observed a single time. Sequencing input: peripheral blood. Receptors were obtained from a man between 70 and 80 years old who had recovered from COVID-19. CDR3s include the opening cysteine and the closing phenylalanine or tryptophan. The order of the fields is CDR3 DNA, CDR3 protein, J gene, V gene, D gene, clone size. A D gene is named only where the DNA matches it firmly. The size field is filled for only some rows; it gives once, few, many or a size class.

cdr3_nt: TGTGCCATCAGTGAGGCGGGGGGCGCGGGTGAACTGTTTTTT; cdr3_aa: CAISEAGGAGELFF; j_call: TRBJ1-4; v_call: TRBV10-3; d_call: .; clone_size: .
cdr3_nt: TGTGCCAGCAGCCGCGCCCAACGGGGGTTCTCGGGTTCACCCCTCCACTTT; cdr3_aa: CASSRAQRGFSGSPLHF; j_call: TRBJ1-6; v_call: TRBV2; d_call: .; clone_size: .
cdr3_nt: TGTGCCAGTAGGTGGGGACAGGGCCCTCAGCCCCAGCATTTT; cdr3_aa: CASRWGQGPQPQHF; j_call: TRBJ1-5; v_call: TRBV19; d_call: TRBD1; clone_size: .
cdr3_nt: TGTGCCAGCAGCTTATCCCAGAATAATGAAAAACTGTTTTTT; cdr3_aa: CASSLSQNNEKLFF; j_call: TRBJ1-4; v_call: TRBV11-2; d_call: .; clone_size: .
cdr3_nt: TGCAGCGTTAGTACTAGCGGACTTACCTACGAGCAGTACTTC; cdr3_aa: CSVSTSGLTYEQYF; j_call: TRBJ2-7; v_call: TRBV29-1; d_call: TRBD2; clone_size: few
cdr3_nt: TGTGCCAGCACCCCGGGACAGGGCTTAGTCCAGAACACTGAAGCTTTCTTT; cdr3_aa: CASTPGQGLVQNTEAFF; j_call: TRBJ1-1; v_call: TRBV27; d_call: TRBD1; clone_size: once
cdr3_nt: TGTGCCAGCATGGGACAGGGTAATCAGCCCCAGCATTTT; cdr3_aa: CASMGQGNQPQHF; j_call: TRBJ1-5; v_call: TRBV25-1; d_call: TRBD1; clone_size: .
cdr3_nt: TGTGCCAGCTCGACGGGGGGCACTAATGAAAAACTGTTTTTT; cdr3_aa: CASSTGGTNEKLFF; j_call: TRBJ1-4; v_call: TRBV3-1/TRBV3-2; d_call: .; clone_size: .
cdr3_nt: TGTGCCAGCAGCATGGGGCCCGGGACTAATCAGCCCCAGCATTTT; cdr3_aa: CASSMGPGTNQPQHF; j_call: TRBJ1-5; v_call: TRBV5-6; d_call: .; clone_size: .
cdr3_nt: TGTGCCAGCAGCACGGGGGATTCACCCCTCCACTTT; cdr3_aa: CASSTGDSPLHF; j_call: TRBJ1-6; v_call: TRBV9; d_call: .; clone_size: .
cdr3_nt: TGTGCCAGCAGCTTCAGGGGGTCCGGTGAGCAGTTCTTC; cdr3_aa: CASSFRGSGEQFF; j_call: TRBJ2-1; v_call: TRBV7-9; d_call: TRBD1; clone_size: .
cdr3_nt: TGTGCCAGTAGTATAGATCTAGTAGCCTACAATCAGCCCCAGCATTTT; cdr3_aa: CASSIDLVAYNQPQHF; j_call: TRBJ1-5; v_call: TRBV19; d_call: .; clone_size: .
cdr3_nt: TGTGCCAGCAGCCAAGTCCGGGGTGATGGCTACACCTTC; cdr3_aa: CASSQVRGDGYTF; j_call: TRBJ1-2; v_call: TRBV3-1/TRBV3-2; d_call: .; clone_size: .
cdr3_nt: TGTGCCAGCAGGCAGGGGAACACCGGGGAGCTGTTTTTT; cdr3_aa: CASRQGNTGELFF; j_call: TRBJ2-2; v_call: TRBV12-3/TRBV12-4; d_call: .; clone_size: .
cdr3_nt: TGTGCCAGTAATCCGGGAGCGGGAGGCCTCACAGATACGCAGTATTTT; cdr3_aa: CASNPGAGGLTDTQYF; j_call: TRBJ2-3; v_call: TRBV19; d_call: TRBD2; clone_size: .
cdr3_nt: TGTGCCAGCAGCCATTCCGGGACAGGTAGCAATCAGCCCCAGCATTTT; cdr3_aa: CASSHSGTGSNQPQHF; j_call: TRBJ1-5; v_call: TRBV28; d_call: TRBD1; clone_size: .
cdr3_nt: TGTGCCAGCAGTTTGTCGGGGTATAATTCACCCCTCCACTTT; cdr3_aa: CASSLSGYNSPLHF; j_call: TRBJ1-6; v_call: TRBV28; d_call: .; clone_size: .
cdr3_nt: TGTGCCAGTATAAGTCCCGGACAGGGCTGGGAGCAGTTCTTC; cdr3_aa: CASISPGQGWEQFF; j_call: TRBJ2-1; v_call: TRBV19; d_call: TRBD1; clone_size: .
cdr3_nt: TGTGCCAGCAGCCAAGATCTTAGATCCGAGCAGTACTTC; cdr3_aa: CASSQDLRSEQYF; j_call: TRBJ2-7; v_call: TRBV4-2; d_call: .; clone_size: .
cdr3_nt: TGTGCCAGCAGCATGGGACAGTACGAAACCTACGAGCAGTACTTC; cdr3_aa: CASSMGQYETYEQYF; j_call: TRBJ2-7; v_call: TRBV5-6; d_call: TRBD1; clone_size: once
cdr3_nt: TGTGCCAGCTCACCGGGGGGAACCTACGAGCAGTACTTC; cdr3_aa: CASSPGGTYEQYF; j_call: TRBJ2-7; v_call: TRBV18; d_call: .; clone_size: .
cdr3_nt: TGTGCCAGCAGTTACGGCCGCACCCACGAGCAGTACTTC; cdr3_aa: CASSYGRTHEQYF; j_call: TRBJ2-7; v_call: TRBV6-5; d_call: .; clone_size: .
cdr3_nt: TGTGCCAGCAGCGGAGGGGGACTAGCGGGATCTGTCTACGAGCAGTACTTC; cdr3_aa: CASSGGGLAGSVYEQYF; j_call: TRBJ2-7; v_call: TRBV28; d_call: TRBD2; clone_size: once
cdr3_nt: TGTGCCAGCAGCTTCTTAGCGGGACAGGAGACCCAGTACTTC; cdr3_aa: CASSFLAGQETQYF; j_call: TRBJ2-5; v_call: TRBV11-2; d_call: .; clone_size: .
cdr3_nt: TGTGCCAGCAGCTTAAACAGCGGGGGTAGCACAGATACGCAGTATTTT; cdr3_aa: CASSLNSGGSTDTQYF; j_call: TRBJ2-3; v_call: TRBV11-2; d_call: TRBD2; clone_size: .
cdr3_nt: TGTGCCAGCAGTTACGGGGGGGGCACCGGGGAGCTGTTTTTT; cdr3_aa: CASSYGGGTGELFF; j_call: TRBJ2-2; v_call: TRBV6-2/TRBV6-3; d_call: TRBD2; clone_size: .
cdr3_nt: TGTGCCACCAGTGATCCGACTAGCGGGAGCAATGAGCAGTTCTTC; cdr3_aa: CATSDPTSGSNEQFF; j_call: TRBJ2-1; v_call: TRBV24-1; d_call: TRBD2; clone_size: .
cdr3_nt: TGTGCCAGCTCACCCCCCCTAGCGGGGAGCGTCGAGCAGTACTTC; cdr3_aa: CASSPPLAGSVEQYF; j_call: TRBJ2-7; v_call: TRBV18; d_call: TRBD2; clone_size: .
cdr3_nt: TGTGCCAGCAGCCCTCGGGACTCGGCTTCGAACACCGGGGAGCTGTTTTTT; cdr3_aa: CASSPRDSASNTGELFF; j_call: TRBJ2-2; v_call: TRBV7-2; d_call: .; clone_size: .
cdr3_nt: TGTGCCAGCAGCCTCTCGACGGCTACAGTTGAAAAACTGTTTTTT; cdr3_aa: CASSLSTATVEKLFF; j_call: TRBJ1-4; v_call: TRBV7-9; d_call: .; clone_size: .
cdr3_nt: TGCGCCAGCAGTGAGGGGCTAGCGGGAGACGAGCAGTACTTC; cdr3_aa: CASSEGLAGDEQYF; j_call: TRBJ2-7; v_call: TRBV10-1; d_call: TRBD2; clone_size: .
cdr3_nt: TGTGCCAGCAGCTTAGGCCTGGAGGAGACCCAGTACTTC; cdr3_aa: CASSLGLEETQYF; j_call: TRBJ2-5; v_call: TRBV11-2; d_call: .; clone_size: .
cdr3_nt: TGTGCCAGCAGCGTTACAGGGGGAGGTAACACTGAAGCTTTCTTT; cdr3_aa: CASSVTGGGNTEAFF; j_call: TRBJ1-1; v_call: TRBV9; d_call: TRBD1; clone_size: .
cdr3_nt: TGCGCCAGCAGACAGGGAGAGAACACTGAAGCTTTCTTT; cdr3_aa: CASRQGENTEAFF; j_call: TRBJ1-1; v_call: TRBV5-1; d_call: .; clone_size: large
cdr3_nt: TGTGCCAGCACCCGGGACAACTCTAACTATGGCTACACCTTC; cdr3_aa: CASTRDNSNYGYTF; j_call: TRBJ1-2; v_call: TRBV6-6; d_call: .; clone_size: .
cdr3_nt: TGTGCCAGCAGGGGGAGAGGTGAAAACATTCAGTACTTC; cdr3_aa: CASRGRGENIQYF; j_call: TRBJ2-4; v_call: TRBV7-8; d_call: .; clone_size: .
cdr3_nt: TGTGCCAGCAGCCACACAGGGGGGCGTACAGATACGCAGTATTTT; cdr3_aa: CASSHTGGRTDTQYF; j_call: TRBJ2-3; v_call: TRBV5-5; d_call: TRBD1; clone_size: .
cdr3_nt: TGCGCCAGCAGTCTAGCACCTAACCAAGAGACCCAGTACTTC; cdr3_aa: CASSLAPNQETQYF; j_call: TRBJ2-5; v_call: TRBV23-1; d_call: .; clone_size: .
cdr3_nt: TGCGCCAGCAGCCAAGATGGGGGCGCTGGGGCCAACGTCCTGACTTTC; cdr3_aa: CASSQDGGAGANVLTF; j_call: TRBJ2-6; v_call: TRBV4-3; d_call: .; clone_size: few